This T cell receptor beta chain was captured by sequencing in a study of T cell responses to AZD1222 COVID-19 vaccine (dated by TCRdb to 2020 to 2022). With regard to the full study: AZD1222 recipients given second doses at about 4 weeks or at about 12 weeks were pooled, since spike-specific TCR depth and breadth were not found to differ between the two schedules. A total of more than 230 trial participants underwent TCR sequencing, of whom about 210 had received two doses of AZD1222 and approximately 25 had received two doses of the MenACWY control vaccine. Trial participants were enrolled by age into 18-55, 56-69 and 70-plus year subgroups, with about 150, 28 and 57 TCR-sequenced participants respectively. Here is what the overall study found, with its caveats: No day 14 peak-response samples were available, so repertoires were characterized only after the peak T cell response. Conclusions about previously exposed vaccinees were limited because only six AZD1222 recipients were SARS-CoV-2 seropositive at baseline. In the small 56-69-year group, the increase in depth fell short of significance, most likely because of low power. Participants were mostly white British, with more females than males. The authors suggested clonal diversity may have been underestimated. A significant rise in spike-specific TCR breadth and depth was observed after two AZD1222 doses relative to day 0 and relative to MenACWY recipients. Vaccine-associated CD4 TCRs spanned the whole spike protein, with dominant responses in regions 160-218 and 743-854. Nearly half of unique spike-specific TCRs reportedly recognized epitopes outside regions mutated in the B.1.351 and B.1.1.7 variants.

The time point label, as the study defines it: baseline before first vaccination. The vaccinee samples were drawn from two UK trials, COV001 and COV002, one of which was a single-blind randomized controlled phase 2/3 trial testing AZD1222 (ChAdOx1 nCoV-19) in healthy adults. Trial participant PBMC samples were collected at day 0 and day 28 after the second dose for TCRbeta chain sequencing. CDR1 and CDR2 were assigned from the germline V gene (reference sequence) as LNHDA and SQIVND. Here V drops 4 bases and J drops 4 bases, and the junction holds 3 bases not matched to any gene. Taken from cysteine to phenylalanine, the CDR3 has 14 residues. Left in the record is the CDR3 DNA by itself, 42 bases read in frame from the first base. The CDR3 regions of human TCRbeta chains were subjected to immunosequencing. Per the original workflow: Repertoire TCRs were checked for matches against a reference library of SARS-CoV-2-specific TCRs that had been generated using the MIRA antigen-specificity platform. Breadth was defined as the fraction of unique TCRs that were SARS-CoV-2-associated. Depth was defined as the fraction of total T cells that were SARS-CoV-2-associated. Using the MIRA data, each spike-specific TCR was mapped to the spike region that the TCR reacts to and placed in a CD4 or CD8 class. Log10-transformed breadth and depth values were compared by one-way ANOVA with Sidak's multiple comparisons tests. In its TCRdb copy, this immuneACCESS table keeps in-frame sequences only and misses some clones. Where compared with another copy, unresolved V genes explain less than half of these, and the others have no known cause. V and J calls and clone size are as listed in that table; D and trimming were resolved from the DNA. For this sample there are some 97,000 clones; 87% appear just once. Roughly 15% of the sample belongs to the ten largest clones.

About this clone: Its antigen is not yet known. Qualities for individual bases were not recorded, and no much larger clone is one base off.

The V gene is TRBV19 and the J gene is TRBJ2-7; 11 bases in the junction line up with TRBD1. The sample consisted of peripheral blood, taken on day 0 of AZD1222 vaccination. This TCR came from an adult in good health. The CDR3 region: CASSTGQGEYEQYF. The nucleotide sequence is TGTGCCAGTAGTACGGGACAGGGGGAGTACGAGCAGTACTTC.